Below are 32 T cell receptor beta chains sequenced from a single sample in a study of PD-1 blockade in classical Hodgkin lymphoma. Profiling relied on immunoSEQ multiplex PCR, and the TCRdb table lists in-frame clones only, not all of them. Of 15,000 to 20,000 clones listed, 65% to 80% are singletons. Time point here: cycle 4 day 1 (C4D1), after 6 weeks of nivolumab. Patients all relapsed after autologous stem cell transplantation, and there was variation in brentuximab vedotin exposure. Starting with thawed PBMCs, CD4+ T cells were purified by magnetic negative selection. The source material was CD4+ T cells from blood, sampled before the fourth cycle of nivolumab. The receptors shown here come from a human donor with classical Hodgkin lymphoma.

The chain links TRBV28 to TRBJ2-1; D is undetermined. The CDR3 loop spans 15 amino acids. CDR1 and CDR2 (germline): MDHEN, SYDVKM. V was clipped by 5 bases and J by 8 bases, with 19 bases between them. CDR3 nucleotide sequence: TGTGCCAGCAGTCCTCACGCTCCCGGTTTACATGAGCAGTTCTTC. The encoded protein is CASSPHAPGLHEQFF.

The V gene is TRBV7-2, the J gene TRBJ1-6; D perhaps matches TRBD1 (5 bases). Germline lookup yields CDR1 SGHTA and CDR2 FQGNSA. V lost 1 base and J 6 bases, leaving 7 bases between the germline ends. This CDR3 contains 14 residues. CDR3 coding DNA: TGTGCCAGCAGCTTAGGAGGGGTTAATTCACCCCTCCACTTT. It specifies CASSLGGVNSPLHF. The entire variable domain, with the rest obtained from reference TRBV7-2 and TRBJ1-6, is as follows: GAGVSQSPSNKVTEKGKDVELRCDPISGHTALYWYRQSLGQGLEFLIYFQGNSAPDKSGLPSDRFSAERTGGSVSTLTIQRTQQEDSAVYLCASSLGGVNSPLHFGNGTRLTVT.

Only a few counts were recorded for this clone. CDR3 in DNA: TGTGCCATCAATGATAGCGGTTTCAACACCGGGGAGCTGTTTTTT. Translating gives CAINDSGFNTGELFF. V usage is TRBV10-3 and J usage is TRBJ2-2, with D perhaps matching TRBD2 (6 bases). This CDR3 contains 15 residues. The germline CDR1 and CDR2 sequences are ENHRY and SYGVKD. V was trimmed by 7 bases and J by 2 bases, leaving 14 bases between them.

Of note for this clone: The junction and the germline gene differ at one end; a read error may be behind it. V usage is TRBV29-1 and J usage is TRBJ1-2; possibly TRBD1 for D (6 bases). CDR3 length: 11 amino acids. The V gene's germline CDR1 is SQVTM and CDR2 ANQGSEA. CDR3 DNA: TGCAGCGTTGAAACCTACAGGGTCAAGCATTTC. Amino acids: CSVETYRVKHF.

This clone was recorded a few times. This chain joins TRBV27 and TRBJ2-1; 9 nucleotides align to TRBD2. The length of the CDR3 is 16 residues. Trimming removed 5 bases from V and 2 bases from J; junction bases left unmatched: 7. Germline V CDR1 and CDR2: MNHEY, SMNVEV (reference sequence). The DNA of the CDR3 is TGTGCCAGCAGTCCAACGCTAGCGGGGACCTACAATGAGCAGTTCTTC. Protein product: CASSPTLAGTYNEQFF.

V and J are TRBV29-1 and TRBJ2-1, with D maybe TRBD1 (5 bases). Germline assignment: CDR1 SQVTM and CDR2 ANQGSEA. V was clipped by 0 bases and J by 8 bases, with 14 bases between them. The CDR3 sequence is 14 residues long. The CDR3: CSVEDLGLGDEQFF. The CDR3 DNA reads as TGCAGCGTTGAAGATCTTGGTTTAGGGGATGAGCAGTTCTTC.

This clone showed up just once. V gene TRBV10-3 combines with J gene TRBJ2-7; a possible D gene is TRBD2 (5 bases). Looked up from germline, CDR1 is ENHRY and CDR2 is SYGVKD. V lost 3 bases and J 5 bases, leaving 17 bases between the germline ends. This CDR3 is built from 15 residues. The CDR3 reads CAISDQASLPDEQYF. The CDR3 DNA is TGTGCCATCAGTGACCAGGCTAGCCTCCCCGACGAGCAGTACTTC.

V usage is TRBV5-1 and J usage is TRBJ2-3, with D perhaps matching TRBD2 (6 bases). The CDR3 has 17 amino acids. Germline values: CDR1 SGHRS, CDR2 YFSETQ. Trimming pared 3 bases from V and 0 bases from J, leaving 17 bases between. CDR3 DNA sequence: TGCGCCAGCAGCTGGGGTACGGGGGAGGTGAGCACAGATACGCAGTATTTT. Translation gives CASSWGTGEVSTDTQYF.

This clone has a single count. This sequence joins TRBV27 and TRBJ2-7, with 8 bases aligning to TRBD1. The CDR3 runs 14 residues. Trimming at V came to 2 bases and at J to 4 bases, leaving 4 bases not matched to a gene. From germline, CDR1 is MNHEY and CDR2 SMNVEV (reference sequence). CDR3 in amino acids: CASSLTRTGYEQYF. The CDR3 DNA sequence: TGTGCCAGCAGTTTAACACGGACAGGGTACGAGCAGTACTTC.

The chain is built from TRBV7-3 and TRBJ2-1; D is perhaps TRBD1 or TRBD2 (5 bases each). Per the germline V gene, CDR1 is SGHTA and CDR2 is FQGTGA. The V and J ends lost 5 bases and 4 bases respectively, with 18 bases between them. CDR3 length equals 16 residues. CDR3 nucleotides: TGTGCCAGCAGCCGCGATGGGGCAGGGAGATACAATGAGCAGTTCTTC. Protein: CASSRDGAGRYNEQFF.

The J gene is TRBJ1-4, the V gene TRBV5-1; the D is unclear. Germline CDR1 and CDR2: SGHRS and YFSETQ. V lost 0 bases to trimming and J lost 8 bases, with 8 bases between them. The CDR3 has 13 amino acids. The chain's CDR3 is CASSLGTGEKLFF. CDR3 coding DNA: TGCGCCAGCAGCTTGGGGACTGGGGAAAAACTGTTTTTT.

This clone was seen only a few times. The V call is TRBV7-2, the J call TRBJ2-3; D not resolved. Between the trimmed V and J ends, which lost 4 bases and 2 bases, there was a span of 7 bases. There are 13 residues in the CDR3. Germline V gene sequence: CDR1 SGHTA, CDR2 FQGNSA. CDR3 in amino acids: CASSSADTDTQYF. For the CDR3, the DNA is TGTGCCAGCAGCTCTGCAGACACAGATACGCAGTATTTT.

This clone was recorded once. This chain joins TRBV29-1 and TRBJ2-6; TRBD2 is a possible D gene (6 bases). Germline CDR1 and CDR2: SQVTM and ANQGSEA. The CDR3 has 13 residues. Trimming left V 3 bases short and J 6 bases short, with 9 bases between. The CDR3 loop is CSVEGGKANVLTF. Here the CDR3 DNA reads TGCAGCGTTGAGGGGGGAAAGGCCAACGTCCTGACTTTC.

The CDR3 DNA reads TGTGCCAGCAGCCCTAGTATCGGGACAGGGCAAGAGACCCAGTACTTC. Translation: CASSPSIGTGQETQYF. This sequence joins TRBV9 and TRBJ2-5, with 9 bases identical to TRBD1. The germline V gene has CDR1 SGDLS and CDR2 YYNGEE. V was pared by 4 bases and J by 2 bases, with 9 bases of the junction left unmatched. CDR3 size: 16 residues.

The genes are TRBV9 and TRBJ2-7; 10 bases fit TRBD1. CDR3 length equals 16 residues. V was clipped by 1 base and J by 5 bases; unmatched bases: 9. The germline V gene encodes CDR1 SGDLS and CDR2 YYNGEE. The CDR3, as DNA: TGTGCCAGCAGCGTAAGGGGGGACAGGGGTATCAACGAGCAGTACTTC. Its translation is CASSVRGDRGINEQYF.

The sample holds one count of this clone. The rearrangement uses TRBV7-2 and TRBJ2-5; unclear D gene. CDR3 length: 12 amino acids. V lost 5 bases and J 2 bases, leaving 6 bases between the germline ends. Germline assignment: CDR1 SGHTA and CDR2 FQGNSA. Written as DNA, the CDR3 is TGTGCCAGCAGCACTCGACAAGAGACCCAGTACTTC. Amino acids: CASSTRQETQYF.

The rearrangement links TRBV7-2 to TRBJ1-2, with 9 bases aligning to TRBD1. The V and J ends lost 6 bases and 4 bases, in that order; junction bases with no gene match: 21. Germline CDR1 and CDR2: SGHTA and FQGNSA. This CDR3 contains 19 residues. The chain's CDR3 is CASRWTGTGNEAGFYGYTF. The DNA for the CDR3 is TGTGCCAGCAGATGGACCGGGACAGGGAATGAGGCTGGTTTCTATGGCTACACCTTC.

This clone counts as medium-sized. The V and J genes are TRBV30 and TRBJ1-5; possibly TRBD1 for D (5 bases). Trimming pared 0 bases from V and 7 bases from J, leaving 10 bases between. The CDR3 is made up of 13 amino acids. CDR1 and CDR2 (germline): GTSNPN, SVGIG (reference sequence). CDR3 in amino acids: CAWSVPGGQPQHF. The CDR3 bases are TGTGCCTGGAGTGTACCTGGGGGACAGCCCCAGCATTTT.

The rearrangement uses TRBV28 and TRBJ1-3; 8 nucleotides align to TRBD1. Germline CDR1 is MDHEN and CDR2 is SYDVKM. Losses at the gene ends were 6 bases for V and 4 bases for J; bases not matched to a gene: 8. The CDR3 sequence is 15 residues long. The CDR3 region has the DNA TGTGCCAGCAGGGGTCAGGGGGCGCGGGGAAACACCATATATTTT. Translating gives CASRGQGARGNTIYF. Variable domain in full (rest from reference TRBV28 and TRBJ1-3): DVKVTQSSRYLVKRTGEKVFLECVQDMDHENMFWYRQDPGLGLRLIYFSYDVKMKEKGDIPEGYSVSREKKERFSLILESASTNQTSMYLCASRGQGARGNTIYFGEGSWLTVV.

This chain joins TRBV5-1 and TRBJ1-2; 9 positions agree with TRBD1. CDR1 and CDR2 from the germline V gene are SGHRS and YFSETQ. V trimming: 4 bases; J trimming: 5 bases; junction bases outside the gene matches: 18. This CDR3 contains 18 residues. For the CDR3, the DNA is TGCGCCAGCAGCCTGGATGGGACAGGGAGCGGAGTGGCTTATGGCTACACCTTC. The encoded protein is CASSLDGTGSGVAYGYTF.

The CDR3 nucleotides read TGTGCCAGCGTACCTTCCGGGACAGGGTTTAGTGGCTACACCTTC. Translation: CASVPSGTGFSGYTF. This chain joins TRBV11-2 and TRBJ1-2; 9 bases agree with TRBD1. CDR1 and CDR2 (germline): SGHAT, FQNNGV. This CDR3 has 15 amino acids. V trimming: 8 bases; J trimming: 7 bases; junction bases outside the gene matches: 14.

The rearrangement uses TRBV9 and TRBJ2-3, with D maybe TRBD1 (5 bases). This CDR3 comprises 15 residues. Germline lookup yields CDR1 SGDLS and CDR2 YYNGEE. The V gene lost 0 bases and the J gene lost 3 bases, with 11 bases spanning the gap. This CDR3 reads CASSVGLGPTDTQYF. In DNA form, the CDR3 reads TGTGCCAGCAGCGTAGGACTGGGGCCTACAGATACGCAGTATTTT.

This clone has just a few counts. The V and J genes are TRBV18 and TRBJ1-3; D is unclear. Germline V gene data show CDR1 as KGHSH and CDR2 as LQKENI. The CDR3 is made up of 15 amino acids. The V gene lost 1 base and the J gene lost 1 base, with 8 bases spanning the gap. The CDR3 nucleotides are TGTGCCAGCTCACCACGAGAACGGTCTGGAAACACCATATATTTT. Protein sequence: CASSPRERSGNTIYF.

The chain couples TRBV9 to TRBJ1-2; weak D call: TRBD1 (6 bases). The CDR3 is made up of 12 amino acids. The V gene's germline CDR1 is SGDLS and CDR2 YYNGEE. The germline V and J ends were trimmed by 3 bases and 5 bases, with 8 bases remaining between them. The CDR3 here is CASSEQGYGYTF. The CDR3 nucleotides are TGTGCCAGCAGCGAGCAGGGGTATGGCTACACCTTC.

The V and J genes are TRBV7-9 and TRBJ2-2; D possibly corresponds to TRBD1 (6 bases). Germline V gene sequence: CDR1 SEHNR, CDR2 FQNEAQ (reference sequence). This CDR3 is 15 amino acids long. Trimming left V 3 bases short and J 2 bases short, with 10 bases between. Here the CDR3 DNA reads TGTGCCAGCAGCTTGTACAGGGAAAACACCGGGGAGCTGTTTTTT. The encoded protein is CASSLYRENTGELFF.

This clone was seen a handful of times. The genes are TRBV28 and TRBJ1-1, with 12 bases that match TRBD1. The germline gives CDR1 MDHEN, CDR2 SYDVKM. Trimming removed 4 bases from V and 4 bases from J; junction bases left unmatched: 7. The CDR3 contains 16 residues. The CDR3 sequence: CASSSPGQGASTEAFF. CDR3 DNA sequence: TGTGCCAGCAGTTCCCCGGGACAGGGGGCGAGCACTGAAGCTTTCTTT.

The genes are TRBV6-5 and TRBJ1-6; D not resolved. Germline V gene lookup returns CDR1 MNHEY and CDR2 SVGAGI. Trimming removed 5 bases from V and 7 bases from J, with 12 bases in between. The CDR3 is made up of 14 amino acids. This CDR3 reads CASSDPGLNSPLHF. The CDR3 nucleotides read TGTGCCAGCAGTGACCCGGGTCTCAATTCACCCCTCCACTTT.

The chain couples TRBV5-1 to TRBJ1-1; a possible D gene is TRBD1 (5 bases). The length of the CDR3 is 14 residues. Germline V gives CDR1 SGHRS, CDR2 YFSETQ. Trimming took off 0 bases at V and 6 bases at J, with 12 bases between the two ends. Here the CDR3 DNA reads TGCGCCAGCAGCTTGGATCAGGAGGGGCCTGAAGCTTTCTTT. As protein: CASSLDQEGPEAFF.

The table lists this clone with a count of one. The rearrangement joins TRBV15 to TRBJ1-4; a possible D gene is TRBD1 (5 bases). This CDR3 comprises 16 residues. Looked up from germline, CDR1 is LNHNV and CDR2 is YYDKDF (reference sequence). V dropped 3 bases and J dropped 6 bases, with 17 bases sitting between them. The CDR3 is CATSSRQRGIYEKLFF. The DNA for the CDR3 is TGTGCCACCAGCAGTCGACAGCGTGGGATTTATGAAAAACTGTTTTTT.

This rearrangement joins TRBV14 to TRBJ1-2; maybe TRBD1 (5 bases). The CDR3 consists of 13 residues. Deletions cut 5 bases from V and 4 bases from J, with 11 bases between. The germline gives CDR1 SGHDN, CDR2 FVKESK. The CDR3 nucleotides are TGTGCCAGCAGCAAGAGGGGTCCCTATGGCTACACCTTC. Translating it yields CASSKRGPYGYTF.

The gene calls are TRBV10-3 and TRBJ2-7; D is ambiguous. V lost 3 bases and J lost 2, with 14 bases in between. This CDR3 contains 15 residues. From germline, CDR1 is ENHRY and CDR2 SYGVKD. The CDR3 nucleotides read TGTGCCATCAGTGACACGGTGTCTTCTACCTACGAGCAGTACTTC. Amino acids: CAISDTVSSTYEQYF.

The genes are TRBV15 and TRBJ2-7; D might be TRBD1 (6 bases). Trimming removed 3 bases from V and 3 bases from J, with 12 bases in between. The germline CDR1 and CDR2 sequences are LNHNV and YYDKDF (reference sequence). The CDR3 extends over 14 amino acids. CDR3 in DNA: TGTGCCACCAGCAGGGATCTAGGGGGCTACGAGCAGTACTTC. Translated, it gives CATSRDLGGYEQYF.